These 25 T cell receptor beta chains share one sample of origin, sequenced in a study of early T cells in non-severe SARS-CoV-2 infection. TCRdb itself ran the 5' RACE reads through MiXCR, one entry per CDR3 protein. This table has approximately 18,000 distinct CDR3 sequences, about 5% appearing once. Sequences were obtained from whole blood. Receptors originate from an adult who was a healthcare worker with PCR-confirmed SARS-CoV-2 infection or an uninfected control (not recorded which).

At least ten counts were recorded for this clonotype. V usage is TRBV29-1 and J usage is TRBJ2-3; maybe TRBD2 (6 bases). Germline V CDR1 and CDR2: SQVTM, ANQGSEA. The CDR3 has 16 residues. V was trimmed by 2 bases and J by 2 bases, leaving 17 bases between them. CDR3 coding DNA: TGCAGCGTTGAACCCCCTAGCGACCTACCCACAGATACGCAGTATTTT. It specifies CSVEPPSDLPTDTQYF.

This clonotype appeared many times. V is TRBV6-5 and J is TRBJ1-6; no reliable D call. The CDR3 has 15 amino acids. Germline CDR1 MNHEY, CDR2 SVGAGI. V was shortened by 5 bases and J by 6 bases, with 14 bases between the two germline ends. CDR3 nucleotides: TGTGCCAGCAGTCCTCCGGCCGGGGTTAATTCACCCCTCCACTTT. It specifies CASSPPAGVNSPLHF.

This clonotype has a count of ten or more. The chain employs TRBV12-3 or TRBV12-4 and TRBJ1-5; 8 positions agree with TRBD1. The CDR3 runs to 16 residues. V lost 6 bases and J lost 2; bases outside the gene matches: 9. CDR3 region: CASRFQGAAGNQPQHF. The CDR3 DNA is TGTGCCAGCAGGTTTCAGGGGGCGGCGGGCAATCAGCCCCAGCATTTT.

This clonotype was found many times. The chain carries TRBV5-1 and TRBJ2-1; possibly TRBD1 for D (6 bases). This CDR3 is built from 16 residues. Germline V gene data show CDR1 as SGHRS and CDR2 as YFSETQ. V was shortened by 1 base and J by 0 bases, with 11 bases between the two germline ends. DNA for the CDR3: TGCGCCAGCAGCTTGCTTATGACAGGCTCCTACAATGAGCAGTTCTTC. Translation: CASSLLMTGSYNEQFF. Looking up the rest from reference TRBV5-1 and TRBJ2-1 gives the full variable domain: KAGVTQTPRYLIKTRGQQVTLSCSPISGHRSVSWYQQTPGQGLQFLFEYFSETQRNKGNFPGRFSGRQFSNSRSEMNVSTLELGDSALYLCASSLLMTGSYNEQFFGPGTRLTVL.

This clonotype is categorized as medium-sized. This chain uses TRBV5-5 with TRBJ1-2; D gene unclear. The CDR3 is 13 amino acids. Trimming stripped 2 bases from V and 2 bases from J, with 7 bases between. Germline loops: CDR1 SGHKS, CDR2 YYEKEE (reference sequence). The CDR3 region is CASSLQTNYGYTF. CDR3 bases: TGTGCCAGCAGCTTACAGACAAACTATGGCTACACCTTC.

This chain connects TRBV2 to TRBJ2-2; D gene uncertain. Germline lookup yields CDR1 SNHLY and CDR2 FYNNEI. The CDR3 spans 13 residues. V lost 5 bases to trimming and J lost 4 bases, with 8 bases between them. The CDR3 reads CASSMDPTGELFF. The CDR3 coding sequence is TGTGCCAGCAGTATGGACCCCACCGGGGAGCTGTTTTTT.

V usage is TRBV18 and J usage is TRBJ1-5, with TRBD1 matching over 7 bases. V dropped 4 bases and J dropped 2; count of bases not matched to a gene: 5. CDR1 and CDR2 (germline): KGHSH, LQKENI. This CDR3 comprises 15 residues. This chain's CDR3 is CASSHLDRGNQPQHF. CDR3 sequence (DNA): TGTGCCAGCTCACACCTTGACAGGGGCAATCAGCCCCAGCATTTT.

The sample holds many counts of this clonotype. The chain uses TRBV7-2 and TRBJ2-7; D is perhaps TRBD2 (5 bases). Germline lookup yields CDR1 SGHTA and CDR2 FQGNSA. The CDR3 is 13 residues long. Trimming removed 4 bases at V and 0 bases at J, with 7 bases between. CDR3 region: CASSYEGSYEQYV. CDR3 sequence (DNA): TGTGCCAGCAGCTACGAGGGCTCCTACGAGCAGTACGTC.

This clonotype qualifies as medium-sized (0.01 to 0.1%). The J gene is TRBJ1-1, the V gene TRBV12-3 or TRBV12-4; D uncertain. Trimming removed 8 bases from V and 4 bases from J, with 11 bases in between. The CDR3 spans 12 residues. CDR3 residues: CASRLLGTEAFF. The CDR3 nucleotides read TGTGCCAGCCGACTATTGGGCACTGAAGCTTTCTTT.

This clonotype was seen many times. The V gene is TRBV29-1, the J gene TRBJ1-1; D ambiguous. Trimming took off 6 bases at V and 0 bases at J, with 8 bases between the two ends. The length of the CDR3 is 12 residues. CDR1 and CDR2 (germline): SQVTM, ANQGSEA. In DNA, the CDR3 is TGCAGCGTAAGGGTTTTGAACACTGAAGCTTTCTTT. Translated, it gives CSVRVLNTEAFF.

The rearrangement joins TRBV12-5 to TRBJ1-3; D gene ambiguous. CDR1 is LGHNT and CDR2 is FRNRAP in the germline V gene. V was cut by 1 base and J by 0 bases, with 10 bases left in between. The CDR3 loop spans 16 amino acids. The CDR3 DNA follows: TGTGCTAGTGGTTTGGGCAGACTCAGCTCTGGAAACACCATATATTTT. Residues: CASGLGRLSSGNTIYF. The variable domain in full, with the rest retrieved from reference TRBV12-5 and TRBJ1-3, is DARVTQTPRHKVTEMGQEVTMRCQPILGHNTVFWYRQTMMQGLELLAYFRNRAPLDDSGMPKDRFSAEMPDATLATLKIQPSEPRDSAVYFCASGLGRLSSGNTIYFGEGSWLTVV.

This clonotype has at least ten counts. J is TRBJ2-7 and V is TRBV3-1, with D hard to call. The germline V gene has CDR1 LGHDT and CDR2 YNNKEL (reference sequence). This CDR3 comprises 14 residues. V gave up 1 base and J gave up 5 bases, with 12 bases separating them. For the CDR3, the DNA is TGTGCCAGCAGCCAAGGCTACAGTTTCCACGAGCAGTACTTC. Translated, it gives CASSQGYSFHEQYF.

In this sample, this clonotype is medium-sized. V gene TRBV10-3 combines with J gene TRBJ2-7, with TRBD1 matching 7 bases. Germline V CDR1 and CDR2: ENHRY, SYGVKD. With 8 bases clipped from V and 2 bases from J, the junction kept 6 bases outside the gene matches. The CDR3 is 13 residues long. In DNA, the CDR3 is TGTGCCATCTCCGGGGACAGCCCCTACGAGCAGTACTTC. This gives the protein CAISGDSPYEQYF.

This clonotype was found a few times. The genes are TRBV18 and TRBJ2-1, with 11 bases lining up with TRBD2. There are 16 residues in the CDR3. Per the germline V gene, CDR1 is KGHSH and CDR2 is LQKENI. V was clipped by 4 bases and J by 4 bases; unmatched bases: 6. As DNA, the CDR3 is TGTGCCAGCTCACAAATGGGACTAGCGGTATACAATGAGCAGTTCTTC. It translates to CASSQMGLAVYNEQFF.

This clonotype was recorded many times. This chain links TRBV16 with TRBJ1-3, with D possibly being TRBD1 (5 bases). V gave up 4 bases and J gave up 2 bases, with 6 bases separating them. Germline-derived CDR1 and CDR2 are KGHSY and FQNENV. CDR3 length: 13 residues. CDR3 loop: CASSPGAGNTIYF. The CDR3 DNA follows: TGTGCCAGCAGCCCGGGGGCTGGAAACACCATATATTTT.

This clonotype was observed many times. This rearrangement joins TRBV20-1 to TRBJ1-2; the match to TRBD1 covers 7 bases. The CDR3 length is 11 residues. Looked up from germline, CDR1 is DFQATT and CDR2 is SNEGSKA (reference sequence). With 6 bases clipped from V and 5 bases from J, the junction kept 3 bases outside the gene matches. The CDR3 sequence is CSAPGQYGYTF. The CDR3 DNA follows: TGCAGTGCCCCGGGACAGTATGGCTACACCTTC.

This clonotype was detected ten times or more. The chain uses TRBV5-1 and TRBJ2-2; D unclear. Germline CDR1 SGHRS, CDR2 YFSETQ. This CDR3 is 11 amino acids long. V dropped 2 bases and J dropped 4 bases, with 0 bases sitting between them. The CDR3 bases are TGCGCCAGCAGCTTCACCGGGGAGCTGTTTTTT. Its protein is CASSFTGELFF.

In its sample, this clonotype is medium-sized. The chain has TRBV2 and TRBJ1-1; D remains unclear. The CDR3 has 14 amino acids. Looked up from germline, CDR1 is SNHLY and CDR2 is FYNNEI. Trimming left V 1 base short and J 4 bases short, with 10 bases between. Written as DNA, the CDR3 is TGTGCCAGCAGTGAAGGAGGGTATCTCACTGAAGCTTTCTTT. As protein: CASSEGGYLTEAFF.

This clonotype was seen many times. The J gene is TRBJ2-7, the V gene TRBV7-9; D remains unclear. The CDR3 totals 15 residues. Germline V lookup: CDR1 SEHNR, CDR2 FQNEAQ (reference sequence). Trimming took off 1 base at V and 1 base at J, with 11 bases between the two ends. CDR3 sequence: CASSLDLEASYEQYV. CDR3 DNA: TGTGCCAGCAGCTTAGATCTAGAAGCTTCCTACGAGCAGTACGTC.

In its sample, this clonotype was seen many times. The chain couples TRBV6-2 or TRBV6-3 to TRBJ1-5, with unresolved D. The V gene's germline CDR1 is MNHEY and CDR2 SVGEGT. The CDR3 loop spans 13 amino acids. Trimming pared 5 bases from V and 0 bases from J, leaving 5 bases between. CDR3 region: CASSLNSNQPQHF. CDR3 nucleotide sequence: TGTGCCAGCAGTCTCAATAGCAATCAGCCCCAGCATTTT.

In its sample, this clonotype was seen many times. The chain recombines TRBV5-1 with TRBJ1-1, with D hard to call. V gave up 0 bases and J gave up 2 bases, with 5 bases separating them. The CDR3 consists of 13 residues. The germline gives CDR1 SGHRS, CDR2 YFSETQ. CDR3 sequence reads: CASSLGGNTEAFF. CDR3 bases: TGCGCCAGCAGCTTGGGTGGCAACACTGAAGCTTTCTTT. Full variable domain (remainder filled in from reference TRBV5-1 and TRBJ1-1): KAGVTQTPRYLIKTRGQQVTLSCSPISGHRSVSWYQQTPGQGLQFLFEYFSETQRNKGNFPGRFSGRQFSNSRSEMNVSTLELGDSALYLCASSLGGNTEAFFGQGTRLTVV.

This clonotype was counted at least ten times. This chain joins TRBV7-9 and TRBJ2-1; 8 bases fit TRBD2. The V segment lost 7 bases and the J segment 8 bases; nucleotides outside the gene matches: 13. This CDR3 spans 15 amino acids. Germline lookup yields CDR1 SEHNR and CDR2 FQNEAQ (reference sequence). The DNA of the CDR3 is TGTGCCAGCACGATTCTAGCGGGCCGACCCGATGAGCAGTTCTTC. This codes for CASTILAGRPDEQFF.

The sample holds a few counts of this clonotype. CDR3 sequence (DNA): TGTGCCAGCAGCCAAGTCATGGGGCTCTACCACTACGAGCAGTACGTC. Amino acids: CASSQVMGLYHYEQYV. V and J are TRBV14 and TRBJ2-7, with a possible D match to TRBD1 (5 bases). Germline loops: CDR1 SGHDN, CDR2 FVKESK. This CDR3 spans 16 amino acids. V shed 1 base and J shed 3 bases, with 16 bases lying between them.

V gene TRBV11-2 combines with J gene TRBJ2-7, with a weak D call TRBD1 (6 bases). The CDR3 loop spans 14 amino acids. V lost 0 bases and J 5 bases, leaving 11 bases between the germline ends. From germline, CDR1 is SGHAT and CDR2 FQNNGV. The CDR3 DNA sequence: TGTGCCAGCAGCTTAGATCAGGGGATTAACGAGCAGTACGTC. It encodes CASSLDQGINEQYV.

This clonotype was counted at least ten times. The J gene is TRBJ1-1, the V gene TRBV29-1, with 10 bases aligning to TRBD1. Germline V lookup: CDR1 SQVTM, CDR2 ANQGSEA. V was pared by 4 bases and J by 5 bases, with 4 bases of the junction left unmatched. The CDR3 has 13 residues. The CDR3: CSVGQGARTEAFF. The CDR3 nucleotides are TGCAGCGTTGGACAGGGGGCAAGGACTGAAGCTTTCTTT.